Following are 26 T cell receptor beta chains from one sample sequenced in a study of T cells in Graves' hyperthyroidism and ophthalmopathy. TCR beta CDR3 region amplification was performed from RNA transcripts. The study used the HTBI primer set for a first-round RT-PCR of the TCR CDR3. Using its own MiXCR run on the multiplex PCR reads, TCRdb lists one record per CDR3 protein. This table has fewer than 350,000 distinct CDR3 sequences, over 15% appearing once. Source material: blood. The receptors shown here come from a woman in her forties with Graves' ophthalmopathy.

This clonotype has ten or more counts. This chain links TRBV28 with TRBJ2-7; TRBD1 or TRBD2 may be the D gene (5 bases each). The germline V and J ends were trimmed by 2 bases and 5 bases, with 13 bases remaining between them. The CDR3 sequence is 14 residues long. Germline V CDR1 and CDR2: MDHEN, SYDVKM. The CDR3: CASSLTTQGDEQYF. Written as DNA, the CDR3 is TGTGCCAGCAGTTTAACCACCCAGGGAGACGAGCAGTACTTC.

Many counts were recorded for this clonotype. The V call is TRBV20-1, the J call TRBJ2-7, with D perhaps TRBD1 (5 bases). CDR1 is DFQATT and CDR2 is SNEGSKA in the germline V gene (reference sequence). Deletions cut 5 bases from V and 2 bases from J, with 16 bases between. There are 14 residues in the CDR3. The CDR3, as DNA: TGCAGTGCTGTAAACCAGGGATATCCCTACGAGCAGTACTTC. This encodes CSAVNQGYPYEQYF.

This clonotype was found many times. The chain carries TRBV6-5 and TRBJ2-2, with D unresolved. This CDR3 region has 15 residues. Trimming took 3 bases from V and 3 from J, leaving 11 bases between them. Germline CDR1 and CDR2: MNHEY and SVGAGI. CDR3 in amino acids: CASSYQPNYTGELFF. The CDR3 DNA is TGTGCCAGCAGTTATCAGCCAAACTACACCGGGGAGCTGTTTTTT.

This clonotype was recorded many times. This chain uses TRBV4-3 with TRBJ2-7, with 8 bases aligning to TRBD1. Trimming cost V 4 bases and J 3 bases; bases outside gene matches: 11. The CDR3 has 16 amino acids. CDR1 LGHNA and CDR2 YSLEER come from the germline V gene. CDR3 in DNA: TGCGCCAGCAGCCTAAGACCGGGACAGGTGCTCTACGAGCAGTACTTC. This translates into CASSLRPGQVLYEQYF.

This clonotype was seen at least ten times. The chain joins TRBV11-1 to TRBJ2-5; TRBD2 matches at 9 bases. There are 13 residues in the CDR3. Trimming took 5 bases from V and 6 from J; bases not matched to a gene: 4. Germline values: CDR1 SGHAT, CDR2 FQDESV (reference sequence). The CDR3 DNA reads TGTGCCAGCAGCCATCTAGCGGGAAAGACCCAGTACTTC. Its translation: CASSHLAGKTQYF.

This clonotype was detected ten times or more. The chain employs TRBV7-2 and TRBJ2-7, with D possibly TRBD1 on 5 matching bases. The germline gives CDR1 SGHTA, CDR2 FQGNSA. Trimming pared 3 bases from V and 4 bases from J, leaving 10 bases between. The CDR3 sequence is 13 residues long. The CDR3 DNA sequence: TGTGCCAGCAGCTTTCAGGGTGGGTACGAGCAGTACTTC. Translated, it gives CASSFQGGYEQYF.

Regarding this clonotype: This clone may be a read error of a much larger clone one base away. In this CDR3 the conserved last residue, phenylalanine or tryptophan, is missing, so a read error is likely. The CDR3 bases are TGCGCCAGCAGCCGGGGAGGGGCCGCGGCCTCCGAGCAGTACCTC. Translation: CASSRGGAAASEQYL. The chain couples TRBV5-1 to TRBJ2-7, with 7 nucleotides matching TRBD2. This CDR3 spans 15 amino acids. V shed 4 bases, J shed 6 bases, and the junction held 13 bases outside the gene matches. Germline V gene lookup returns CDR1 SGHRS and CDR2 YFSETQ.

In its sample, this clonotype was seen many times. The chain recombines TRBV28 with TRBJ2-7; tentatively, D is TRBD1 or TRBD2 (5 bases each). Germline V CDR1 and CDR2: MDHEN, SYDVKM. The CDR3 has 15 amino acids. Trimming removed 6 bases at V and 3 bases at J, with 18 bases between. In DNA form, the CDR3 reads TGTGCCAGCAGCCCTGACCTCAAGGGGAGCTACGAGCAGTACTTC. Translated: CASSPDLKGSYEQYF.

This clonotype showed up many times. This sequence joins TRBV19 and TRBJ2-7, with no clear D. This CDR3 spans 15 amino acids. Germline V gene data show CDR1 as LNHDA and CDR2 as SQIVND (reference sequence). The ends were cut back, 5 bases at V and 0 bases at J, with 14 bases in the middle. CDR3 sequence reads: CASSPGRETSYEQYF. CDR3 nucleotides: TGTGCCAGTAGTCCTGGTAGGGAAACCTCCTACGAGCAGTACTTC.

This clonotype was recorded a few times. V gene TRBV28 combines with J gene TRBJ1-5; no firm D call. Germline V gene sequence: CDR1 MDHEN, CDR2 SYDVKM. V dropped 6 bases and J dropped 7 bases, with 19 bases sitting between them. The CDR3 totals 15 residues. In nucleotides, the CDR3 is TGTGCCAGCAGACCCGCGGCTGTAGCAAGACAGCCCCAGCATTTT. It translates to CASRPAAVARQPQHF.

The J gene is TRBJ1-1, the V gene TRBV11-2; D is unresolved. Trimming removed 5 bases from V and 8 bases from J, with 15 bases in between. Germline CDR1 and CDR2: SGHAT and FQNNGV. The CDR3 extends over 13 amino acids. The CDR3 region has the DNA TGTGCCAGCAGCCCCGGACGGACTCAGGAAGCTTTCTTT. Translation gives CASSPGRTQEAFF.

This clonotype was picked up many times. V and J are TRBV6-1 and TRBJ2-5; D is perhaps TRBD1 (6 bases). The germline gives CDR1 MNHNS, CDR2 SASEGT. This CDR3 region has 14 residues. Trimming took 3 bases from V and 8 from J, leaving 16 bases between them. The CDR3 DNA reads TGTGCCAGCAGTGAGGGTCCAGGGGATGATACCCAGTACTTC. It yields the protein CASSEGPGDDTQYF.

This clonotype was picked up many times. The chain joins TRBV11-2 to TRBJ2-7; TRBD1 is a possible D gene (6 bases). Germline values: CDR1 SGHAT, CDR2 FQNNGV. The CDR3 length is 15 residues. V dropped 2 bases and J dropped 0 bases, with 11 bases sitting between them. CDR3 sequence reads: CASSLHLQGSYEQYF. The CDR3 region has the DNA TGTGCCAGCAGCTTACATCTACAGGGCTCCTACGAGCAGTACTTC.

The chain combines TRBV6-1 with TRBJ2-5; D unresolved. V was clipped by 3 bases and J by 5 bases, with 16 bases between them. The CDR3 is 15 amino acids. Germline V gene lookup returns CDR1 MNHNS and CDR2 SASEGT. The CDR3 is CASSDGKGSWETQYF. As DNA, the CDR3 is TGTGCCAGCAGTGATGGCAAGGGCTCGTGGGAGACCCAGTACTTC.

This clonotype has a count of ten or more. CDR3 DNA: TGCAGTGCTAGTATCGACCAAGAGACCCAGTACTTC. Its protein product is CSASIDQETQYF. This chain uses TRBV20-1 with TRBJ2-5; no reliable D call. CDR1 and CDR2 from the germline V gene are DFQATT and SNEGSKA (reference sequence). The ends were cut back, 3 bases at V and 0 bases at J, with 5 bases in the middle. This CDR3 has 12 residues.

At least ten counts were recorded for this clonotype. The rearrangement joins TRBV12-3 or TRBV12-4 to TRBJ2-7; no clear D. CDR3 length: 13 amino acids. V dropped 4 bases and J dropped 3 bases, with 10 bases sitting between them. CDR3 loop: CASSYETIYEQYF. Here the CDR3 DNA reads TGTGCCAGCAGTTACGAGACCATCTACGAGCAGTACTTC.

This clonotype was counted ten times or more. The genes are TRBV6-5 and TRBJ1-2, with D possibly TRBD1 on 6 matching bases. CDR3 length: 14 amino acids. Trimming took off 2 bases at V and 7 bases at J, with 14 bases between the two ends. Germline assignment: CDR1 MNHEY and CDR2 SVGAGI. The CDR3 DNA is TGTGCCAGCAGTTACGGAGGGGGGCCTGGTGGCTACACCTTC. It specifies CASSYGGGPGGYTF.

The chain links TRBV15 to TRBJ2-7; possibly TRBD1 or TRBD2 for D (5 bases each). CDR1 and CDR2 (germline): LNHNV, YYDKDF (reference sequence). This CDR3 is built from 15 residues. Trimming stripped 0 bases from V and 3 bases from J, with 12 bases between. The CDR3 is CATSRDLRGDYEQYF. The CDR3 bases are TGTGCCACCAGCAGAGATCTTAGGGGAGACTACGAGCAGTACTTC.

This clonotype has a count of ten or more. This chain connects TRBV6-1 to TRBJ2-7; tentative D call: TRBD1 (5 bases). CDR3 size: 14 residues. V dropped 4 bases and J dropped 6 bases, with 16 bases sitting between them. CDR1 and CDR2 (germline): MNHNS, SASEGT. CDR3 sequence (DNA): TGTGCCAGCAGTGTCGCTGTCAGGGTGGGCGAGCAGTACTTC. Residues: CASSVAVRVGEQYF.

This clonotype has ten or more counts. The V call is TRBV7-3, the J call TRBJ2-7; D perhaps matches TRBD2 (6 bases). V lost 3 bases to trimming and J lost 7 bases, with 13 bases between them. Germline-derived CDR1 and CDR2 are SGHTA and FQGTGA. The CDR3 has 13 residues. CDR3 DNA: TGTGCCAGCAGCTTCGGCCGGGGGAGGGAGCAGTACTTC. This translates into CASSFGRGREQYF.

This clonotype was seen a handful of times. The gene calls are TRBV18 and TRBJ2-2; 8 bases agree with TRBD1. Trimming cost V 2 bases and J 0 bases; bases outside gene matches: 5. Germline-derived CDR1 and CDR2 are KGHSH and LQKENI. The CDR3 covers 17 residues. CDR3 in amino acids: CASSPSYRGTNTGELFF. The CDR3 DNA follows: TGTGCCAGCTCACCAAGTTACAGGGGGACGAACACCGGGGAGCTGTTTTTT. Complete variable domain (other parts from reference TRBV18 and TRBJ2-2): NAGVMQNPRHLVRRRGQEARLRCSPMKGHSHVYWYRQLPEEGLKFMVYLQKENIIDESGMPKERFSAEFPKEGPSILRIQQVVRGDSAAYFCASSPSYRGTNTGELFFGEGSRLTVL.

This clonotype was observed at least ten times. The chain recombines TRBV6-1 with TRBJ2-2; D gene ambiguous. CDR3 size: 14 residues. Germline V gives CDR1 MNHNS, CDR2 SASEGT. The V gene lost 5 bases and the J gene lost 3 bases, with 10 bases spanning the gap. The chain's CDR3 is CASSRTRDTGELFF. The CDR3 DNA sequence: TGTGCCAGCAGTCGAACACGGGACACCGGGGAGCTGTTTTTT.

This clonotype came up many times. The chain uses TRBV20-1 and TRBJ2-7; the match to TRBD2 covers 10 bases. Germline V lookup: CDR1 DFQATT, CDR2 SNEGSKA (reference sequence). The CDR3 is made up of 16 amino acids. V lost 3 bases and J lost 2; bases outside the gene matches: 10. CDR3 sequence (DNA): TGCAGTGCTAGTACATCCGCTAGCGGGAGTCCCTACGAGCAGTACTTC. Protein: CSASTSASGSPYEQYF.

This chain uses TRBV6-2 or TRBV6-3 with TRBJ2-2; D might be TRBD2 (6 bases). Germline V CDR1 and CDR2: MNHEY, SVGEGT. The ends were cut back, 6 bases at V and 1 base at J, with 9 bases in the middle. This CDR3 spans 14 amino acids. CDR3 coding DNA: TGTGCCAGCAGGGGGGGAAAGAACACCGGGGAGCTGTTTTTT. It specifies CASRGGKNTGELFF.

This clonotype was counted at least ten times. The chain carries TRBV4-3 and TRBJ2-2; 7 bases are shared with TRBD2. V lost 0 bases and J lost 7; bases outside the gene matches: 5. Germline CDR1 LGHNA, CDR2 YSLEER. This CDR3 contains 15 residues. The CDR3 here is CASSQDSLASGELFF. CDR3 sequence (DNA): TGCGCCAGCAGCCAAGATTCACTAGCGAGCGGGGAGCTGTTTTTT.

This clonotype was seen at least ten times. This chain uses TRBV12-3 or TRBV12-4 with TRBJ1-5; D is perhaps TRBD1 (5 bases). The CDR3 extends over 13 amino acids. V was trimmed by 3 bases and J by 4 bases, leaving 7 bases between them. The CDR3 sequence: CASSFKGNQPQHF. The CDR3 bases are TGTGCCAGCAGTTTTAAGGGGAATCAGCCCCAGCATTTT.